This entry features one T cell receptor (beta chain) sequence. The record originates from a study of blood T cell repertoires in COVID-19. Turning to the study itself: The samples span acute and convalescent COVID-19 from the United States, Italy and Spain. Nucleic acid was either cDNA or gDNA, and it came from T cells, B-cell-depleted T cells, or PBMCs.

TCRdb's table, derived via immunoSEQ multiplex PCR, lists solely in-frame clones and lacks some. The sample contains approximately 390,000 clones, around 90% of which appear only once. The sequence came from a young man with active or convalescent COVID-19. Sequenced sample: peripheral blood.

The CDR3 sequence: CASSRGVQETQYF. In DNA, the CDR3 is TGTGCCAGCTCACGCGGCGTACAAGAGACCCAGTACTTC. The gene calls are TRBV18 and TRBJ2-5; D not resolved. Germline CDR1 reads KGHSH; CDR2 reads LQKENI. V lost 4 bases, J lost 2 bases, and 8 bases lay in between. The CDR3 is 13 residues long.